This entry lists 17 T cell receptor beta chains sequenced from one sample in a study of blood T cell repertoires in COVID-19. Assay: immunoSEQ multiplex PCR; the TCRdb copy retains only in-frame clones and omits some. The top ten clones hold more than 1.2% of a sample with about 270,000 clones, approximately 84% of them seen once. Sequencing input: peripheral blood. These receptors were collected from a human donor with COVID-19, enrolled during active disease. The donor label of this sample is uncertain.

The table lists this clone with a few counts. The J gene is TRBJ1-1, the V gene TRBV7-9; no clear D. The ends were cut back, 3 bases at V and 1 base at J, with 9 bases in the middle. CDR1 and CDR2 (germline): SEHNR, FQNEAQ (reference sequence). The CDR3 extends over 14 amino acids. The CDR3 protein is CASSFPIPNTEAFF. DNA of the CDR3: TGTGCCAGCAGCTTCCCCATCCCGAACACTGAAGCTTTCTTT.

The rearrangement links TRBV5-5 to TRBJ2-7; 9 bases are shared with TRBD1. J gave up 3 bases and V 2 bases, and 3 bases lay outside the gene matches. The CDR3 contains 14 residues. Germline lookup yields CDR1 SGHKS and CDR2 YYEKEE (reference sequence). CDR3 DNA: TGTGCCAGCAGCTTCCGGGACAGGGTCTACGAGCAGTACTTC. Amino acids: CASSFRDRVYEQYF.

The chain combines TRBV21-1 with TRBJ2-5; whether TRBD1, the table's D call, matches the DNA was not checked. TRBV21-1 is labeled a pseudogene. CDR3 size: 16 residues. CDR3 nucleotide sequence: TGTGCCAGCAGCACCCGGACAGGGGCTTACCAAGAGACCCAGTACTTC. This gives the protein CASSTRTGAYQETQYF.

This chain links TRBV5-1 with TRBJ1-1, with TRBD1 matching 7 bases. The CDR3 sequence is 16 residues long. Trimming removed 4 bases from V and 0 bases from J; junction bases left unmatched: 9. Germline V gives CDR1 SGHRS, CDR2 YFSETQ. CDR3 nucleotide sequence: TGCGCCAGCAGCCCGGCCGGACAGGCACTGAACACTGAAGCTTTCTTT. Its protein product is CASSPAGQALNTEAFF.

This clone was seen once. This chain uses TRBV30 with TRBJ2-1; TRBD2 aligns across 11 bases. This CDR3 spans 14 amino acids. CDR1 and CDR2 from the germline V gene are GTSNPN and SVGIG (reference sequence). The J segment lost 5 bases and the V segment lost 7 bases, leaving 7 bases of the junction unmatched. The CDR3 spells CAFQTSGTHNEQFF. CDR3 bases: TGTGCCTTCCAGACTAGCGGGACCCACAATGAGCAGTTCTTC. The full variable domain, with the rest looked up from reference TRBV30 and TRBJ2-1, is SQTIHQWPATLVQPVGSPLSLECTVEGTSNPNLYWYRQAAGRGLQLLFYSVGIGQISSEVPQNLSASRPQDRQFILSSKKLLLSDSGFYLCAFQTSGTHNEQFFGPGTRLTVL.

The rearrangement joins TRBV19 to TRBJ2-1, with 7 bases that match TRBD2. The V gene end was trimmed by 6 bases and the J gene end by 7 bases; junction bases not matched to a gene: 9. In germline, CDR1 is LNHDA, CDR2 SQIVND (reference sequence). This CDR3 is built from 14 residues. CDR3 bases: TGTGCCAGTAGCGGGGGGAACCGAGGGAATGAGCAGTTCTTC. Protein sequence: CASSGGNRGNEQFF. Together with reference TRBV19 and TRBJ2-1, the CDR3 gives the full variable domain: DGGITQSPKYLFRKEGQNVTLSCEQNLNHDAMYWYRQDPGQGLRLIYYSQIVNDFQKGDIAEGYSVSREKKESFPLTVTSAQKNPTAFYLCASSGGNRGNEQFFGPGTRLTVL.

The chain has TRBV18 and TRBJ2-5; 9 nucleotides line up with TRBD1. The length of the CDR3 is 15 residues. V dropped 4 bases and J dropped 2; count of bases not matched to a gene: 5. The germline V gene has CDR1 KGHSH and CDR2 LQKENI. The CDR3, as DNA: TGTGCCAGCTCACGGGACAGGGAAGGGCAAGAGACCCAGTACTTC. Translation: CASSRDREGQETQYF.

The chain employs TRBV7-9 and TRBJ1-4; a possible D gene is TRBD1 (6 bases). Trimming shortened V by 7 bases and J by 7 bases, and 19 bases separated the two germline ends. CDR3 size: 15 residues. Germline loops: CDR1 SEHNR, CDR2 FQNEAQ (reference sequence). The CDR3 DNA is TGTGCCAGCACCGACTTAGGGGGGGCTGGTGAAAAACTGTTTTTT. It translates to CASTDLGGAGEKLFF.

The V gene is TRBV19, the J gene TRBJ2-1, with D possibly TRBD2 on 5 matching bases. CDR3 size: 16 residues. Deletions cut 3 bases from V and 5 bases from J, with 17 bases between. Germline CDR1 LNHDA, CDR2 SQIVND (reference sequence). In nucleotides, the CDR3 is TGTGCCAGTAGTATCCGGACCGGACTCGAGGACAATGAGCAGTTCTTC. This codes for CASSIRTGLEDNEQFF.

The V and J genes are TRBV6-2 or TRBV6-3 and TRBJ2-7; the D gene is possibly TRBD2 (6 bases). Germline CDR1 and CDR2: MNHEY and SVGEGT. V was shortened by 3 bases and J by 3 bases, with 18 bases between the two germline ends. The CDR3 has 16 residues. The CDR3: CASSYRFGTGRYEQYF. CDR3 in DNA: TGTGCCAGCAGTTATAGATTCGGGACTGGTCGCTACGAGCAGTACTTC.

This clone was seen more than once but under ten times. The CDR3 is CATRQEDYGYTF. Here the CDR3 DNA reads TGTGCCACCCGACAGGAAGACTATGGCTACACCTTC. V and J are TRBV27 and TRBJ1-2, with D perhaps matching TRBD1 (6 bases). The CDR3 is 12 residues long. V shed 10 bases and J shed 3 bases, with 12 bases lying between them. In germline, CDR1 is MNHEY, CDR2 SMNVEV (reference sequence).

The chain combines TRBV14 with TRBJ1-1, with a tentative D call TRBD1 (5 bases). Germline V gene data show CDR1 as SGHDN and CDR2 as FVKESK. This CDR3 comprises 13 residues. Between the trimmed V and J ends, which lost 3 bases and 0 bases, there was a span of 5 bases. CDR3 region: CASSQTVNTEAFF. The DNA of the CDR3 is TGTGCCAGCAGCCAGACAGTGAACACTGAAGCTTTCTTT.

The V call is TRBV7-3, the J call TRBJ1-4; D unresolved. The CDR3 is made up of 16 amino acids. Per the germline V gene, CDR1 is SGHTA and CDR2 is FQGTGA. Trimming removed 5 bases from V and 3 bases from J, with 16 bases in between. CDR3 loop: CASSPNTGLPNEKLFF. In DNA, the CDR3 is TGTGCCAGCAGCCCCAACACGGGGTTACCTAATGAAAAACTGTTTTTT.

V and J are TRBV30 and TRBJ2-5, with TRBD2 identical over 9 bases. The CDR3 spans 17 residues. Germline V gives CDR1 GTSNPN, CDR2 SVGIG (reference sequence). Trimming took 4 bases from V and 10 from J; bases not matched to a gene: 22. DNA of the CDR3: TGTGCCTGGAAAGGGGTTTTAGCGGGAGAATTGAACCTCGACCAGTACTTC. Residues: CAWKGVLAGELNLDQYF.

The chain carries TRBV30 and TRBJ1-2; D ambiguous. V lost 3 bases and J lost 3, with 14 bases in between. CDR1 GTSNPN and CDR2 SVGIG come from the germline V gene (reference sequence). The CDR3 length is 14 residues. The CDR3 region is CAWSSGLRDYGYTF. For the CDR3, the DNA is TGTGCCTGGAGCTCCGGACTGCGGGACTATGGCTACACCTTC.

The V and J genes are TRBV28 and TRBJ2-6, with D uncertain. V was clipped by 6 bases and J by 2 bases, with 11 bases between them. The CDR3 covers 15 residues. The germline gives CDR1 MDHEN, CDR2 SYDVKM. CDR3 in DNA: TGTGCCAGCAGCATGCAGTCTGCTGGGGCCAACGTCCTGACTTTC. This sequence encodes CASSMQSAGANVLTF.

The chain carries TRBV19 and TRBJ1-1; weak D call: TRBD1 (5 bases). This CDR3 contains 20 residues. Germline V gene sequence: CDR1 LNHDA, CDR2 SQIVND (reference sequence). Between the trimmed V and J ends, which lost 3 bases and 0 bases, there was a span of 26 bases. The CDR3 here is CASSMVTPFFAATVNTEAFF. CDR3 nucleotide sequence: TGTGCCAGTAGTATGGTAACCCCCTTTTTTGCTGCGACAGTGAACACTGAAGCTTTCTTT.